Sequencing of this T cell receptor beta chain was carried out in a study of regulatory T cells in long-lasting Graves disease. V gave up 7 bases and J gave up 4 bases; unmatched junction bases: 8. The CDR3 is made up of 14 amino acids. Germline CDR1 reads DFQATT; CDR2 reads SNEGSKA (reference sequence). Noted time point: persistent/refractory GD, antithyroid drugs over 5 years with positive TRAb. Extracted RNA from PBMCs served as the source of the TCR library. With iRepertoire HTBI primers and Arm-PCR of CDR3 regions, TCR beta libraries were built. TCRdb called the multiplex PCR reads again in MiXCR, with one record for every CDR3 protein. The table has 300,000 to 500,000 distinct CDR3 sequences, roughly 20% seen once.

This sequence joins TRBV20-1 and TRBJ1-5, with TRBD1 matching over 9 bases. This clonotype originated in a female donor with Graves disease. Sequenced material: peripheral blood mononuclear cells (PBMCs), taken when the disease was refractory, from a patient treated with antithyroid drugs. CDR3 DNA: TGCAGTGTGTCGTCTGGGACAGGGAATCAGCCCCAGCATTTT. Encoded protein: CSVSSGTGNQPQHF.